This T cell receptor (beta chain) was identified during a study of blood T cell repertoires in COVID-19. Study as a whole: COVID-19 samples, acute and convalescent, were from the United States, Italy and Spain.

As handled by the study authors: Scientists estimated how many nucleated cells there were by amplifying reference gene primers. Sequenced by immunoSEQ multiplex PCR; TCRdb stores in-frame clones only, minus some. V and J calls plus clone size are reproduced from that table; the DNA served to infer D and trimming. This sample yields roughly 180,000 clones, of which around four fifths are seen a single time; 10% to 15% belongs to the top ten. Assignments of participants to cohorts depended upon their own reported clinical history. This receptor was identified in a woman aged 55-70 years who had recovered from COVID-19. Sequenced: PBMCs or T cells enriched from blood (not recorded which).

CDR3 sequence: CASSRSGATGYTF. CDR3 sequence (DNA): TGTGCCAGCAGCCGTAGCGGGGCGACTGGCTACACCTTC. The V gene is TRBV9, the J gene TRBJ1-2, with D tentatively TRBD1 (5 bases). V dropped 4 bases and J dropped 7 bases, with 14 bases sitting between them. The CDR3 is 13 residues long. Germline-derived CDR1 and CDR2 are SGDLS and YYNGEE.